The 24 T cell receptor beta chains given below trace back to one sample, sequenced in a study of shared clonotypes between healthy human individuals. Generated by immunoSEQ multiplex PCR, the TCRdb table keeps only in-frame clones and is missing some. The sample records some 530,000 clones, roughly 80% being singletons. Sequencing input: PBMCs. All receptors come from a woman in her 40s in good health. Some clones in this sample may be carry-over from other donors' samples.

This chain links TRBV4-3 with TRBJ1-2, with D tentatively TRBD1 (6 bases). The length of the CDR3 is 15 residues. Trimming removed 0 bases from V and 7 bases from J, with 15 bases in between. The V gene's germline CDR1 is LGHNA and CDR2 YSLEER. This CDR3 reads CASSQDKGTLAGYTF. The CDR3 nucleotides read TGCGCCAGCAGCCAAGATAAGGGGACACTAGCTGGCTACACCTTC.

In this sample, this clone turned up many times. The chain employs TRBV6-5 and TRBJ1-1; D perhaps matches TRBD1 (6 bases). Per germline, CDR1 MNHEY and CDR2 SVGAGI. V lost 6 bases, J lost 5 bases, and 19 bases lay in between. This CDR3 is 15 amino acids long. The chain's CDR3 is CASRPISQGSTEAFF. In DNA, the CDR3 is TGTGCCAGCAGACCTATTTCACAGGGATCGACTGAAGCTTTCTTT.

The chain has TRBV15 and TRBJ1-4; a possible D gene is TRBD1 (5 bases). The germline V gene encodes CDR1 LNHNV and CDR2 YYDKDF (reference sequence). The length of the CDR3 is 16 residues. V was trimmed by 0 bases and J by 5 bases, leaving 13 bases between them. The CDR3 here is CATSRDQGRENEKLFF. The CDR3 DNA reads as TGTGCCACCAGCAGAGATCAGGGCAGGGAAAATGAAAAACTGTTTTTT.

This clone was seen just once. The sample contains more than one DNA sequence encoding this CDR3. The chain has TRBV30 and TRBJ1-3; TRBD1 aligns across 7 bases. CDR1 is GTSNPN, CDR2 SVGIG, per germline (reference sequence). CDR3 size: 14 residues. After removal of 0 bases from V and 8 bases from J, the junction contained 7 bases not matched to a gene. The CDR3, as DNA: TGTGCCTGGAGTGTACAGGGGTTCGAGTACACCATATATTTT. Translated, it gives CAWSVQGFEYTIYF.

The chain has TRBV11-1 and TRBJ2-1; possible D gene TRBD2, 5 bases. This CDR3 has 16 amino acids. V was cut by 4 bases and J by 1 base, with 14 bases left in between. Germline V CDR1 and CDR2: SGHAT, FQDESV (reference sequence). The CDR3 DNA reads TGTGCCAGCAGCTGGTCTCCCCGGGATTCCTACAATGAGCAGTTCTTC. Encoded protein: CASSWSPRDSYNEQFF.

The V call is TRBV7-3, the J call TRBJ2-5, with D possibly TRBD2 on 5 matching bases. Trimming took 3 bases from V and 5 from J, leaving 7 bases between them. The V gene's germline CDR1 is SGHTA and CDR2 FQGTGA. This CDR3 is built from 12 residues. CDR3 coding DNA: TGTGCCAGCAGCTTGGACTCGGAGACCCAGTACTTC. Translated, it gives CASSLDSETQYF.

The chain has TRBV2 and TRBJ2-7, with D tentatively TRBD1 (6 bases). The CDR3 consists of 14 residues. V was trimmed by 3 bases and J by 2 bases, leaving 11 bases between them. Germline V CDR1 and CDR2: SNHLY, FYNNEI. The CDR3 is CASSDWTETYEQYF. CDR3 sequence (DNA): TGTGCCAGCAGTGACTGGACAGAGACCTACGAGCAGTACTTC. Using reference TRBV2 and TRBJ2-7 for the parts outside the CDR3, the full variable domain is EPEVTQTPSHQVTQMGQEVILRCVPISNHLYFYWYRQILGQKVEFLVSFYNNEISEKSEIFDDQFSVERPDGSNFTLKIRSTKLEDSAMYFCASSDWTETYEQYFGPGTRLTVT.

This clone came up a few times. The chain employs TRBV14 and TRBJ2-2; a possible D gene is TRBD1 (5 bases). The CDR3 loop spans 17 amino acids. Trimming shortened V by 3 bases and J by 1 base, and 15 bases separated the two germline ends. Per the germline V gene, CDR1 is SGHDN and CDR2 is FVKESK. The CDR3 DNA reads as TGTGCCAGCAGCCAGCCCAGGACACTTTTGAACACCGGGGAGCTGTTTTTT. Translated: CASSQPRTLLNTGELFF.

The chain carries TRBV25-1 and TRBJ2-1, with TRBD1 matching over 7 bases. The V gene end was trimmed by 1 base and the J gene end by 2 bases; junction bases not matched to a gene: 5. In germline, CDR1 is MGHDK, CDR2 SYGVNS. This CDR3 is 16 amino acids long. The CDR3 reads CASSESIRGTYNEQFF. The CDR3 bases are TGTGCCAGCAGTGAATCAATCAGGGGGACCTACAATGAGCAGTTCTTC.

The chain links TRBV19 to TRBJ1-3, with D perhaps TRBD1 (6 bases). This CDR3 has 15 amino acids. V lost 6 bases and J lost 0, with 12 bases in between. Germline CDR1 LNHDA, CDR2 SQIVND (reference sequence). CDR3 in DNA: TGTGCCAGTAGCCGAGACAGGAGCTCTGGAAACACCATATATTTT. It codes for CASSRDRSSGNTIYF.

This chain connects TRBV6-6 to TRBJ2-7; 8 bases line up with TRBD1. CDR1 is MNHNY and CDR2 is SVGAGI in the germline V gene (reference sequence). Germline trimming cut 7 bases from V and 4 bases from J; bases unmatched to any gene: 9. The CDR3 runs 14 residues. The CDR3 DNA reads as TGTGCCAGCAAAAAGGGGCAGGGGGCGTACGAGCAGTACTTC. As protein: CASKKGQGAYEQYF.

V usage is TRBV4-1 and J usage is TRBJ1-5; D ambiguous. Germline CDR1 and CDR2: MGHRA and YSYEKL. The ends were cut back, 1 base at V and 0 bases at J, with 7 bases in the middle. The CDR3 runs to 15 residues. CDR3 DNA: TGCGCCAGCAGCCAAGTTTACGTTAGCAATCAGCCCCAGCATTTT. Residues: CASSQVYVSNQPQHF.

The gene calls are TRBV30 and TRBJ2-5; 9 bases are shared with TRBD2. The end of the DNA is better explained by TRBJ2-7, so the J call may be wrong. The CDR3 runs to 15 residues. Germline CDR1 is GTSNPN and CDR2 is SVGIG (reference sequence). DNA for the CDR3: TGTGCCTGGAGTGTACGTGCGGGAGGGGGCTACGAGCAGTACTTC. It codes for CAWSVRAGGGYEQYF.

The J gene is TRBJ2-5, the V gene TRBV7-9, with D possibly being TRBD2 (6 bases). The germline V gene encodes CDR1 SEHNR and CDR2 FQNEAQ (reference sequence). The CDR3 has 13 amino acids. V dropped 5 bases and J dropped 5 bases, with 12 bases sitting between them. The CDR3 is CASSRGTLETQYF. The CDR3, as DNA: TGTGCCAGCAGCCGGGGGACTCTGGAGACCCAGTACTTC.

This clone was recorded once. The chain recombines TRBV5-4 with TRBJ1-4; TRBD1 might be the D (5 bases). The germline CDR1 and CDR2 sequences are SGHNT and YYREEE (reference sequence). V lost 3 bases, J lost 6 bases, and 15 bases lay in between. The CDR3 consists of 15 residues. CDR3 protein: CASSSHTQGDEKLFF. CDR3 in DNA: TGTGCCAGCAGCTCCCATACCCAGGGTGATGAAAAACTGTTTTTT.

CDR3 coding DNA: TGTGCCAGCAGCTTGGGGTGGGGACAGGGGGCGCAGGACACTGAAGCTTTCTTT. Translation gives CASSLGWGQGAQDTEAFF. V gene TRBV7-9 combines with J gene TRBJ1-1; 12 bases line up with TRBD1. The V and J ends lost 3 bases and 3 bases, in that order; junction bases with no gene match: 11. Per germline, CDR1 SEHNR and CDR2 FQNEAQ (reference sequence). The CDR3 covers 18 residues.

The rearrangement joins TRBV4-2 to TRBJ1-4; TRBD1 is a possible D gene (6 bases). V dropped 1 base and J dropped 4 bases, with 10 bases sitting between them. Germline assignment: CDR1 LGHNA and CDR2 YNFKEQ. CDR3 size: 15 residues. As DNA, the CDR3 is TGTGCCAGCAGCCAAGCAGGACAGATTAATGAAAAACTGTTTTTT. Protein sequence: CASSQAGQINEKLFF.

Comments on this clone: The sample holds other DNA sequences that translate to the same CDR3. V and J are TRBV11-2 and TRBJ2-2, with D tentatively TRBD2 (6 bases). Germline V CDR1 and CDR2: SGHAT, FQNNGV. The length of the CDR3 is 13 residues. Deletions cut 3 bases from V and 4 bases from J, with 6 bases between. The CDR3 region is CASSLGGTGELFF. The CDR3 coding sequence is TGTGCCAGCAGCTTGGGGGGCACCGGGGAGCTGTTTTTT.

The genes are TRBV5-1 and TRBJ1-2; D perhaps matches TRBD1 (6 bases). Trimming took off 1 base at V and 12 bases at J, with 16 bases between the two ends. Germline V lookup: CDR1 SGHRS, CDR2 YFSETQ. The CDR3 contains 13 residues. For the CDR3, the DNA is TGCGCCAGCAGCTTGACCGGGGGCAATGCCCACACCTTC. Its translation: CASSLTGGNAHTF.

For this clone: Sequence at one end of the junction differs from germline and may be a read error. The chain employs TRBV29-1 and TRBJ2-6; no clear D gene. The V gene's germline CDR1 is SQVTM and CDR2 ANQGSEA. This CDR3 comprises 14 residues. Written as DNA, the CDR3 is TGCAGCGTTGGGGGAATATCTGAGGCCAACGTCCTGACTTTC. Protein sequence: CSVGGISEANVLTF.

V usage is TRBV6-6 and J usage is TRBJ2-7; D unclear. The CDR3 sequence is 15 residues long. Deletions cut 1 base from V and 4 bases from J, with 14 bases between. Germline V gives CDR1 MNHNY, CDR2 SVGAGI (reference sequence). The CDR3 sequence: CASSYLGTHGYEQYF. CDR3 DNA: TGTGCCAGCAGTTACTTGGGCACCCATGGATACGAGCAGTACTTC.

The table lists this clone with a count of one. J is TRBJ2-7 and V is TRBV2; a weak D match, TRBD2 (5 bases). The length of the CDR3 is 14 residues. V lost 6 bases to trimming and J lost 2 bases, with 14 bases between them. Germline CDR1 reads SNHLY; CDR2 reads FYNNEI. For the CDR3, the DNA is TGTGCCAGCAGACCGGGAACTCGGACCTACGAGCAGTACTTC. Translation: CASRPGTRTYEQYF.

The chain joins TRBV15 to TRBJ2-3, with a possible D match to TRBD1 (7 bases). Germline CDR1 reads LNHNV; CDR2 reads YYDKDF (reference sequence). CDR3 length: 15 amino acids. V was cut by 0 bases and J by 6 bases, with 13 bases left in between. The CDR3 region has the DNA TGTGCCACCAGCAGAGATCCAGGGGGGTGGGATACGCAGTATTTT. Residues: CATSRDPGGWDTQYF.

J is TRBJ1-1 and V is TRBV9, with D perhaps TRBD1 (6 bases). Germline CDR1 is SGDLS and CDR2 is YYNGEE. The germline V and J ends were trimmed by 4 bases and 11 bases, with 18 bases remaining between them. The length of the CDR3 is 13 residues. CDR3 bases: TGTGCCAGCAGCCCGGGAGGGGGGCAGGGTGCTTTCTTT. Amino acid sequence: CASSPGGGQGAFF.